This TCR beta chain was sequenced for a study of blood T cell repertoires in COVID-19. Repertoires were generated with immunoSEQ multiplex PCR, while TCRdb's copy carries only in-frame clones and drops some. The table lists 100,000 to 120,000 clones, more than 75% of them singletons. The receptor was derived from a woman aged 50 to 60 with acute or convalescent COVID-19. The sequenced material came from peripheral blood.

As DNA, the CDR3 is TGTGCCAGCAGTGAGACGGGAATCTACGAGCAGTACTTC. It translates to CASSETGIYEQYF. V is TRBV2 and J is TRBJ2-7; D is perhaps TRBD2 (5 bases). The V end lost 3 bases, the J end lost 3 bases, and 9 bases lay between the germline ends. CDR3 size: 13 residues. CDR1 is SNHLY, CDR2 FYNNEI, per germline.